This paragraph reports one TCR beta chain. Its antigen is currently not known. Nothing much larger sits one base from this clone, and base qualities are not available. These data are taken from a study of blood T cell repertoires in COVID-19 (dated by TCRdb to the early 2020s). Some background on the complete study: The collaborator samples originated in the United States, Italy and Spain and spanned the acute and convalescent phases of COVID-19. The sample metadata nearly always contained a de-identified subject ID, COVID-19 status, age in years and sex. The repertoires were released in a freely available public database intended as a resource for research on the immune response to SARS-CoV-2. The dataset comprised deeply sampled blood TCRbeta repertoires from subjects exposed to, actively infected with, or recovered from COVID-19. The samples were drawn from two sources: the first 160 participants of the ongoing ImmuneRACE study, and fewer than 1,500 subjects contributed by 6 global collaborators. The prospective study material was composed of cDNA or gDNA derived from T cells, B-cell-depleted T cells, or PBMCs. HLA class I and class II types, where available, came from metadata supplied by the sample provider rather than from assay-based typing. The full study reports these points: The amount of clinical and demographic metadata varied by source and participant and was provided uncurated.

TCRbeta CDR3 regions were amplified from genomic DNA using the immunoSEQ Assay, a bias-controlled multiplex PCR. Regarding the original processing steps: Within the assay, amplification of reference gene primers was used to estimate how many nucleated cells each sample contained. Sequence reads were collapsed and filtered to measure the absolute abundance of every unique TCRbeta CDR3 rearrangement. For each sample, productive Simpson clonality was calculated as the square root of Simpson's diversity index over productive rearrangements. Imported from immuneACCESS, the table was reduced by TCRdb to in-frame sequences with V and J called. These copies leave out some clones; in studies compared against another copy, an unresolved V gene accounts for under half, and the cause of the remainder is not known. D and trimming were read from the DNA, whereas the V and J calls and clone size are those reported in that table. The sample profile shows about 490,000 clones; 70% to 90% of them were found once. The ten largest clones capture roughly 3.2% of the sample.

Whole blood was collected in K2EDTA tubes by collaborating institutions according to the institutions' own protocols. Collaborator samples were shipped for TCRbeta analysis as frozen whole blood, isolated PBMCs, or DNA extracted from either sample type. The receptor's source is a human donor in a cohort sampled during active COVID-19. Sequencing was performed on peripheral blood.

The nucleotide sequence reads as follows: TGTGCCAGCAGTTTAGGTAGGGGAAAGCCAGATACGCAGTATTTT. This encodes CASSLGRGKPDTQYF. The chain employs TRBV28 and TRBJ2-3; the D segment could be TRBD1, given 5 matching bases. V lost 2 bases and J lost 4 bases; the stretch between them is 13 bases long. CDR1 and CDR2, looked up from the germline V gene, are MDHEN and SYDVKM. The CDR3 runs 15 amino acids, cysteine and phenylalanine included. CDR3 DNA only is kept here, 45 bases in frame from base 1. Joined to the reference TRBV28 and TRBJ2-3 proteins, this CDR3 gives the full variable domain: DVKVTQSSRYLVKRTGEKVFLECVQDMDHENMFWYRQDPGLGLRLIYFSYDVKMKEKGDIPEGYSVSREKKERFSLILESASTNQTSMYLCASSLGRGKPDTQYFGPGTRLTVL.